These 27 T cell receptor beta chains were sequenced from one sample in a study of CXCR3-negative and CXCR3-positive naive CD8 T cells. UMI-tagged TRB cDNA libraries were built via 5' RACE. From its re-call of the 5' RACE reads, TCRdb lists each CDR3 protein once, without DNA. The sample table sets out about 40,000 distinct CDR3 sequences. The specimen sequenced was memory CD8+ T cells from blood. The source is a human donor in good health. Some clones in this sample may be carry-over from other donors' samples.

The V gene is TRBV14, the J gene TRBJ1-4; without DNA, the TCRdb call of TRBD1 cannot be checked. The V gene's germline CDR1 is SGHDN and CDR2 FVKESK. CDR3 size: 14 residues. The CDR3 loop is CASSLGQGVEKLFF.

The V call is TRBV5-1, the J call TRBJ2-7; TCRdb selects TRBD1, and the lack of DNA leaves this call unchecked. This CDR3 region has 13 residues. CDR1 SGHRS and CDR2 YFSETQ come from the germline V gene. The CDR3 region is CASSSLTDYEQYF.

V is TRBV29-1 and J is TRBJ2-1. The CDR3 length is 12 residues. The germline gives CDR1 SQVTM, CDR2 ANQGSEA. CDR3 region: CSVEVRGDEQFF.

CDR3 loop: CASSQSGAWLAGGNEQFF. V usage is TRBV23-1 and J usage is TRBJ2-1; TCRdb names TRBD2, which stays unverified in the absence of DNA. TRBV23-1 counts as an open reading frame of uncertain function. The CDR3 totals 18 residues.

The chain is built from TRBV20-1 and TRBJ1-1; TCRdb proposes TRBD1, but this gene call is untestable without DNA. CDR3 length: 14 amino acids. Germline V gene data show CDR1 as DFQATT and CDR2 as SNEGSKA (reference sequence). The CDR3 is CSGRTLEVNTEAFF.

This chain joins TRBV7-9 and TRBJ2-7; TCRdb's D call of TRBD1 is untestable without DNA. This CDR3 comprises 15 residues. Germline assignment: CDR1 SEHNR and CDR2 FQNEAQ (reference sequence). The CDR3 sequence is CASSPRTGGSYEQYF.

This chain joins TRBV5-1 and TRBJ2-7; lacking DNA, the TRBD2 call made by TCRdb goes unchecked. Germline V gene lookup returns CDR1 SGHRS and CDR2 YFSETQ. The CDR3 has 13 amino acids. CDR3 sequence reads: CASIADGSYEQYF.

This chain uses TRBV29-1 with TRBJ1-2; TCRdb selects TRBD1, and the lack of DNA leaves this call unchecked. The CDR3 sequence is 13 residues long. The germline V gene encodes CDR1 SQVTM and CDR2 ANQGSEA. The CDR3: CSVQPGGDYGYTF.

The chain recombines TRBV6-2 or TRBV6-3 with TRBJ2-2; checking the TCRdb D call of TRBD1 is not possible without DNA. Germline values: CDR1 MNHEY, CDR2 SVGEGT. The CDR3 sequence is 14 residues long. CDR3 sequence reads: CASNSGSDTGELFF.

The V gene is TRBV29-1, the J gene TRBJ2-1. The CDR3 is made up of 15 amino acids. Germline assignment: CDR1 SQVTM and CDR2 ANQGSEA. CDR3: CSVEFRGSSYNEQFF.

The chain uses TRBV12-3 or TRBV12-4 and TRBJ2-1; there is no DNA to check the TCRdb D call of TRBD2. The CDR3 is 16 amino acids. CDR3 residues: CASSLVLAGIEHEQFF.

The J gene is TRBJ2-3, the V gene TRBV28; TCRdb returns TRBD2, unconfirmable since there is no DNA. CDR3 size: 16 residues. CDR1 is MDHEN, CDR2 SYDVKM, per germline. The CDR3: CASSLLVGGGTDTQYF.

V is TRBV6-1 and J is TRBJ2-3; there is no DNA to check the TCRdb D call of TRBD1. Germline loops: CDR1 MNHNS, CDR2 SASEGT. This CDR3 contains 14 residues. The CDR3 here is CASSEAGGVDTQYF.

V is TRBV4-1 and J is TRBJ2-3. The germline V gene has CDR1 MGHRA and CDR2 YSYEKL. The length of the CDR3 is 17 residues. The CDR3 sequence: CASSQDLGLAGTDTQYF.

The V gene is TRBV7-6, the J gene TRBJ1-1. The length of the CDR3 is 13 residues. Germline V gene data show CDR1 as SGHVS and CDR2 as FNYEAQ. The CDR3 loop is CASSDDPATEAFF.

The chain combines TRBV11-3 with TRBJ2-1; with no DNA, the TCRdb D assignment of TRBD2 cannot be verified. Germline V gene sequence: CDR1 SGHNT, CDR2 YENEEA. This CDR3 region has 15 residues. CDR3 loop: CASSFSGGLDNEQFF.

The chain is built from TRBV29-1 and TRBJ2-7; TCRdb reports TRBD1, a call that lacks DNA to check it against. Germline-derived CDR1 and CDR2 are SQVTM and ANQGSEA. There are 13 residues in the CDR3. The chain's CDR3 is CSARTSRNYEQYF.

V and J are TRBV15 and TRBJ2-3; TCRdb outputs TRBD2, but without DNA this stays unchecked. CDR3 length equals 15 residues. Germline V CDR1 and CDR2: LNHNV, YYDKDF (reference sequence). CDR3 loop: CATSNSGGAGDTQYF.

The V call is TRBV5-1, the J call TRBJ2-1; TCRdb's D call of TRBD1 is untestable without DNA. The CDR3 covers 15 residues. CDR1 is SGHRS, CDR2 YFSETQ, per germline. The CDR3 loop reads CASSLGDRAYNEQFF. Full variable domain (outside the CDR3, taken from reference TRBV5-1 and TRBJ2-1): KAGVTQTPRYLIKTRGQQVTLSCSPISGHRSVSWYQQTPGQGLQFLFEYFSETQRNKGNFPGRFSGRQFSNSRSEMNVSTLELGDSALYLCASSLGDRAYNEQFFGPGTRLTVL.

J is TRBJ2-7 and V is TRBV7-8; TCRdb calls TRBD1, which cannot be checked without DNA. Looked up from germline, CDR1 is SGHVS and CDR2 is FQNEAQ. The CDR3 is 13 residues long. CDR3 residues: CASSSPDNYEQYF.

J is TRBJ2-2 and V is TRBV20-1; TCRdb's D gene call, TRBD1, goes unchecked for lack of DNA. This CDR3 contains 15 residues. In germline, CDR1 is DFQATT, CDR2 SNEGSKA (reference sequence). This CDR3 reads CSARGGARMSGELFF.

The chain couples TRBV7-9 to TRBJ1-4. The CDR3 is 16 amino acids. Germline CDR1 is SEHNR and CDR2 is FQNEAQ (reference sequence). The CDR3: CASSLGPQTTNEKLFF.

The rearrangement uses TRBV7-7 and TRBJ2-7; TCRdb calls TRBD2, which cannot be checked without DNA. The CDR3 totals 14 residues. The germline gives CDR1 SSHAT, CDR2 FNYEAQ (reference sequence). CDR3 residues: CASSSGLGSYEQYF.

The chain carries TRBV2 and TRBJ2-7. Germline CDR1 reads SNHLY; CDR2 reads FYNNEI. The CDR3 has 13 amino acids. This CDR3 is CASILHAAYEQYF.

The CDR3 protein is CASSYRADKLNTEAFF. The rearrangement links TRBV6-5 to TRBJ1-1. This CDR3 has 16 residues. Germline CDR1 is MNHEY and CDR2 is SVGAGI.

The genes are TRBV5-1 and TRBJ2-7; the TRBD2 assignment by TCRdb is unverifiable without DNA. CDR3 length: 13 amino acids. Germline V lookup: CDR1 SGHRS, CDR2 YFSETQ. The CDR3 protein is CASSVGSLREQYF.

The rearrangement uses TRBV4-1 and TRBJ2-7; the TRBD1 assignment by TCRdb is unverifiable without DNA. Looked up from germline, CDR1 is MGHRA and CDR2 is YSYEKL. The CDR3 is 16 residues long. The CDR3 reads CASSPGQFGGSYEQYF.